The entry that follows covers one TCR beta chain sequence. Libraries were prepared by immunoSEQ multiplex PCR; TCRdb keeps only in-frame clonotypes and omits some of them. The sample consists of about 94,000 clones, roughly 78% of them appearing once. This specimen comes from a study of blood T cell repertoires in COVID-19. Study-level background: Acute and convalescent COVID-19 specimens originated in the United States, Italy and Spain. The analysed material was cDNA or gDNA that came from T cells, B-cell-depleted T cells, or PBMCs.

Sequences were obtained from peripheral blood. This sequence originates from a woman older than 75 with acute or convalescent COVID-19.

The CDR3 region is CASSYHEEGYTF. In nucleotides, the CDR3 is TGTGCCAGCAGTTACCACGAAGAGGGCTACACCTTC. V and J are TRBV6-2 or TRBV6-3 and TRBJ1-2; D is uncertain. Germline lookup yields CDR1 MNHEY and CDR2 SVGEGT. V lost 2 bases and J lost 8, with 9 bases in between. The CDR3 contains 12 residues.